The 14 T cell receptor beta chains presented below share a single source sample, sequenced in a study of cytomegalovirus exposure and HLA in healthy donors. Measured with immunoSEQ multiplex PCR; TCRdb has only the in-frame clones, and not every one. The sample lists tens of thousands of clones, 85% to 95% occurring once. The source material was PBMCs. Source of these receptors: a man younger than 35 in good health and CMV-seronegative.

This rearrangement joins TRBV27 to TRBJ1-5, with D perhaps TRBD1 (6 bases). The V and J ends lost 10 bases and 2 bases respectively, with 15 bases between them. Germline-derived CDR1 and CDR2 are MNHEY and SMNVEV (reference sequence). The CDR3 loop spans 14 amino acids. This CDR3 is CATSYRDGNQPQHF. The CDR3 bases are TGTGCCACCTCCTACAGGGACGGCAATCAGCCCCAGCATTTT.

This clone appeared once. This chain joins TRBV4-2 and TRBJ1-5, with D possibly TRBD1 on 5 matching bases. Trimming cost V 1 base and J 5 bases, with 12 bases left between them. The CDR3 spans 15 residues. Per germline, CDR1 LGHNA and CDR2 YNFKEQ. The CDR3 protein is CASSQVQGMDQPQHF. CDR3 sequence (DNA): TGTGCCAGCAGCCAAGTTCAGGGTATGGATCAGCCCCAGCATTTT.

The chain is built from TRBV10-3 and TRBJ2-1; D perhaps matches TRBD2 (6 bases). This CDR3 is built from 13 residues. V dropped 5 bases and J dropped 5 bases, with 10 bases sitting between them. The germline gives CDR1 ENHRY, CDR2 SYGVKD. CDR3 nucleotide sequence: TGTGCCATCAGTCCCGGACTAAACAATGAGCAGTTCTTC. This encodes CAISPGLNNEQFF.

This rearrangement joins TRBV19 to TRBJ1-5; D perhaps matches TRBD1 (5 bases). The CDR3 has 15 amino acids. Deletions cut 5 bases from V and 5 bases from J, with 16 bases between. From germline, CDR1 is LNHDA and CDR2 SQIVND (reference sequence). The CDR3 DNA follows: TGTGCCAGTAGTCCTGGGCAGGGATGGTATCAGCCCCAGCATTTT. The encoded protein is CASSPGQGWYQPQHF.

CDR3 sequence (DNA): TGTGCCAGCAGTCACAGGGCCCGCACTGAAGCTTTCTTT. It specifies CASSHRARTEAFF. V and J are TRBV25-1 and TRBJ1-1, with D possibly TRBD1 on 6 matching bases. Trimming shortened V by 5 bases and J by 4 bases, and 11 bases separated the two germline ends. The germline CDR1 and CDR2 sequences are MGHDK and SYGVNS. CDR3 size: 13 residues.

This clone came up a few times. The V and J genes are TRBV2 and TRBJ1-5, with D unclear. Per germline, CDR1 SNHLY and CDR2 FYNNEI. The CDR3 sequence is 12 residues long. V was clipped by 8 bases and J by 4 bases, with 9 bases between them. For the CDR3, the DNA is TGTGCCAGCTGTGCAGATAATCAGCCCCAGCATTTT. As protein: CASCADNQPQHF.

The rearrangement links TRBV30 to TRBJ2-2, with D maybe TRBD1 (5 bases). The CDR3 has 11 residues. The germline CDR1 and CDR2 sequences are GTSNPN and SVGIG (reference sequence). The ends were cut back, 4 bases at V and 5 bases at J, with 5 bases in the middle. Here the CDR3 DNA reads TGTGCCTGGACAGGGACCGGGGAGCTGTTTTTT. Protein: CAWTGTGELFF.

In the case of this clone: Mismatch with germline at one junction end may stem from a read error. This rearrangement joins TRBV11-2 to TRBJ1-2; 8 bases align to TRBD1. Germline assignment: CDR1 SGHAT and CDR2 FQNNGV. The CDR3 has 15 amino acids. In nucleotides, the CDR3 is TGTGCCAGCAGCCTAGACAGGGGTTGGGGCTATGGCTACACCTTC. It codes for CASSLDRGWGYGYTF.

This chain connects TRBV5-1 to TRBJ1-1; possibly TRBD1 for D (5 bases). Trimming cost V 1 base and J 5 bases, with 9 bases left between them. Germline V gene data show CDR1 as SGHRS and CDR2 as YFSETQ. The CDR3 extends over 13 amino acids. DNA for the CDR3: TGCGCCAGCAGCTTGAATAGGGGAACTGAAGCTTTCTTT. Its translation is CASSLNRGTEAFF.

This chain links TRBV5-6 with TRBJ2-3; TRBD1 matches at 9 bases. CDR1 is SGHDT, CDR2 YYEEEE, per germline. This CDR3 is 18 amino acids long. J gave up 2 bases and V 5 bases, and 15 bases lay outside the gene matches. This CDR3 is CASSTISGDRDLTDTQYF. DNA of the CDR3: TGTGCCAGCAGTACAATTTCCGGGGACAGGGACCTCACAGATACGCAGTATTTT. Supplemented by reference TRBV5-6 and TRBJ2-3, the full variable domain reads DAGVTQSPTHLIKTRGQQVTLRCSPKSGHDTVSWYQQALGQGPQFIFQYYEEEERQRGNFPDRFSGHQFPNYSSELNVNALLLGDSALYLCASSTISGDRDLTDTQYFGPGTRLTVL.

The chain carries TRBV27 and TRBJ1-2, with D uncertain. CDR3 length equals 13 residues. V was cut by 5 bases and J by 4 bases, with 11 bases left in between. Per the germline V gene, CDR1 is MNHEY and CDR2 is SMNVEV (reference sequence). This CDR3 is CASSPLGGYGYTF. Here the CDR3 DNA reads TGTGCCAGCAGTCCTTTGGGAGGCTATGGCTACACCTTC.

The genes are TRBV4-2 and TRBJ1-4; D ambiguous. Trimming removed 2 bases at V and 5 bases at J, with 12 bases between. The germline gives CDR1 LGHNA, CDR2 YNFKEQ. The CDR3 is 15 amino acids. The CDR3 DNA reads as TGTGCCAGCAGCCAAATCGCCCCCGGGAATGAAAAACTGTTTTTT. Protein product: CASSQIAPGNEKLFF.

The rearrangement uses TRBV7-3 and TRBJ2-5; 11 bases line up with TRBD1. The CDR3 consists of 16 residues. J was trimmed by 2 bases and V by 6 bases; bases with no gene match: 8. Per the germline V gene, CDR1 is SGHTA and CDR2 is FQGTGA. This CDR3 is CASSLMGQGGQETQYF. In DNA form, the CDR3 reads TGTGCCAGCAGTCTTATGGGACAGGGGGGACAAGAGACCCAGTACTTC.

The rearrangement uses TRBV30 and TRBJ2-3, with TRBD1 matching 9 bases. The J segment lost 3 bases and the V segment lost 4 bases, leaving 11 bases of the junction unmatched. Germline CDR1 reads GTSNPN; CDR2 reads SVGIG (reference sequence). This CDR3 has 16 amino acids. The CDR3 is CAWTLAGTGNTDTQYF. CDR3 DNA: TGTGCCTGGACTTTGGCAGGGACAGGGAATACAGATACGCAGTATTTT.